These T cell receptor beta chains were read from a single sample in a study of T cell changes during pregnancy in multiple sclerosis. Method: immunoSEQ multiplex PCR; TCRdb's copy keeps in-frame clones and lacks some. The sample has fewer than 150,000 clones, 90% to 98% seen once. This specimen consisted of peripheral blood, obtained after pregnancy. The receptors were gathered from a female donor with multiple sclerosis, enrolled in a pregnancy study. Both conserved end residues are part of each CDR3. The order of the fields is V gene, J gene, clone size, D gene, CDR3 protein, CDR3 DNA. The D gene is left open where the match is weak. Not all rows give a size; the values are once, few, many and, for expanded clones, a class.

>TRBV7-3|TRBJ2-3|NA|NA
CASSLGTSNTDTQYF
TGTGCCAGCAGCTTAGGGACATCCAACACAGATACGCAGTATTTT
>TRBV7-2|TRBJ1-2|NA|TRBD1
CASSKEGTGRANNYGYTF
TGTGCCAGCAGCAAAGAGGGGACAGGGAGGGCTAATAACTATGGCTACACCTTC
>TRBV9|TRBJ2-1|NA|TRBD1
CASSVLPGQGGNEQFF
TGTGCCAGCAGCGTACTCCCGGGACAGGGAGGCAATGAGCAGTTCTTC
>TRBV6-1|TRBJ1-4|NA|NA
CASRGQSLVGKLFF
TGTGCCAGCAGAGGACAGTCCCTGGTGGGAAAACTGTTTTTT
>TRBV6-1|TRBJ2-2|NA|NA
CASSVRGNTGELFF
TGTGCCAGCAGTGTCAGGGGGAACACCGGGGAGCTGTTTTTT
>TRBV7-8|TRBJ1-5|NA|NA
CASSLIWRGINQPQHF
TGTGCCAGCAGCTTAATTTGGCGGGGGATTAATCAGCCCCAGCATTTT
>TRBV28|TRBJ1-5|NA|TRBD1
CASSPTQGGGNQPQHF
TGTGCCAGCAGTCCGACCCAGGGGGGAGGCAATCAGCCCCAGCATTTT
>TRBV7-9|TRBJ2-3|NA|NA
CASSNLEPLGTDTQYF
TGTGCCAGCAGCAACCTAGAACCCCTCGGCACAGATACGCAGTATTTT
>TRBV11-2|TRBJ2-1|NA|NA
CASSLGIAGYNEQFF
TGTGCCAGCAGCTTAGGGATTGCGGGTTACAATGAGCAGTTCTTC
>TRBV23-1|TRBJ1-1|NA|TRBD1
CASSRAISGTGAEAFF
TGCGCCAGCAGCCGGGCGATTTCCGGGACAGGGGCTGAAGCTTTCTTT
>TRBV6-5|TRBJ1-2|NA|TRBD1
CASSYGTGIVYGYTF
TGTGCCAGCAGTTACGGGACAGGGATAGTCTATGGCTACACCTTC
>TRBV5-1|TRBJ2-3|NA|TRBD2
CASSPGLAGGLGDTQYF
TGCGCCAGCAGCCCGGGACTAGCGGGAGGTTTGGGAGATACGCAGTATTTT
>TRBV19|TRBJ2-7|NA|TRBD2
CASSPITSGSGRAYEQYF
TGTGCCAGTAGTCCTATCACTAGCGGGTCAGGAAGAGCCTACGAGCAGTACTTC
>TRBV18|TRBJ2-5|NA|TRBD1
CASSRDRGAETQYF
TGTGCCAGCTCACGGGACAGGGGGGCAGAGACCCAGTACTTC
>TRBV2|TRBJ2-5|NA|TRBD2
CASSVPGLAGGIPRETQYF
TGTGCCAGCAGTGTCCCGGGACTAGCGGGAGGGATACCCCGAGAGACCCAGTACTTC
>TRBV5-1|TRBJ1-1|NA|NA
CASSLLGAEEAFF
TGCGCCAGCAGCTTGCTTGGAGCTGAGGAAGCTTTCTTT
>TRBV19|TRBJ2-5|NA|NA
CASALLGLGEETQYF
TGTGCCAGTGCTCTCCTCGGACTCGGCGAAGAGACCCAGTACTTC
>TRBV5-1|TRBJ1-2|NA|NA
CATSEGPALYGYTF
TGCGCCACCAGCGAGGGTCCGGCCCTATATGGCTACACCTTC
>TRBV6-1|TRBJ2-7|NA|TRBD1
CASRNRDSSSYEQYF
TGTGCCAGCAGGAACCGGGACAGCAGCTCCTACGAGCAGTACTTC
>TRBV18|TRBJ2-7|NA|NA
CASSPQRVYEQYF
TGTGCCAGCTCACCACAACGGGTCTACGAGCAGTACTTC
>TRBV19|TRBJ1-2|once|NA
CASSSGRGGTFLYGYTF
TGTGCCAGTAGTAGCGGCAGGGGCGGTACGTTCCTGTATGGCTACACCTTC
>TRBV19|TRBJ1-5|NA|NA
CASGGESQHF
TGTGCCAGCGGGGGGGAATCCCAGCATTTT
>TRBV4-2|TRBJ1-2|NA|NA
CASSQGEQANYGYTF
TGTGCCAGCAGCCAAGGAGAGCAGGCAAACTATGGCTACACCTTC
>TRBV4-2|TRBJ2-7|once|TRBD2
CASSPRAGLYEQYF
TGTGCCAGCAGCCCACGAGCGGGACTCTACGAGCAGTACTTC
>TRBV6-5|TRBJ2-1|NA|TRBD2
CASSRLADSYNEQFF
TGTGCCAGCAGTCGACTAGCGGACTCCTACAATGAGCAGTTCTTC
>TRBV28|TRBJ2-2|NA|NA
CASRLSTGELFF
TGTGCCAGCAGGCTTAGCACCGGGGAGCTGTTTTTT
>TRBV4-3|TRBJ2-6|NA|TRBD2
CASSQDDGRAGPISGANVLTF
TGCGCCAGCAGCCAAGATGATGGGAGGGCGGGACCGATCTCTGGGGCCAACGTCCTGACTTTC
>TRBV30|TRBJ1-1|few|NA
CAWSVRGGTEAFF
TGTGCCTGGAGTGTACGGGGAGGCACTGAAGCTTTCTTT
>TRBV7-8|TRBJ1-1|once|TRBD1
CASSWTGNTEAFF
TGTGCCAGCTCCTGGACAGGGAACACTGAAGCTTTCTTT
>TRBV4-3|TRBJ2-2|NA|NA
CASSQDLPADTGELFF
TGCGCCAGCAGCCAAGATCTTCCAGCGGACACCGGGGAGCTGTTTTTT
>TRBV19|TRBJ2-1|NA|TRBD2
CASSQLAGGLYNEQFF
TGTGCCAGTAGTCAACTAGCGGGAGGCCTCTACAATGAGCAGTTCTTC
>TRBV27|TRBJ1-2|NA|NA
CASSLWGGTYGYTF
TGTGCCAGCAGTTTATGGGGGGGGACCTATGGCTACACCTTC
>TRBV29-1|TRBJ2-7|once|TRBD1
CSVEGQGPYEQYF
TGCAGCGTTGAAGGACAGGGGCCCTACGAGCAGTACTTC
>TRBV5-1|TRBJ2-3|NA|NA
CASSLVLNTDTQYF
TGCGCCAGCAGCTTGGTCCTTAACACAGATACGCAGTATTTT
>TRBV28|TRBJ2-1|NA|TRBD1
CASSLWTGTGLDNEQFF
TGTGCCAGCAGTTTATGGACCGGGACAGGGCTGGACAATGAGCAGTTCTTC
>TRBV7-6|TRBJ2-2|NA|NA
CASSLVGGNTGELFF
TGTGCCAGCAGCTTAGTGGGGGGTAACACCGGGGAGCTGTTTTTT
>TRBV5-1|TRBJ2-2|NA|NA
CASSRQELNTGELFF
TGCGCCAGCAGCCGACAGGAGCTGAACACCGGGGAGCTGTTTTTT
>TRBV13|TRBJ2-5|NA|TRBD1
CASSGYRGGQETQYF
TGTGCCAGCAGCGGGTACAGGGGTGGGCAAGAGACCCAGTACTTC
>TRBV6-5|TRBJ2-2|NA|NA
CASSYRGIRFGELFF
TGTGCCAGCAGTTACCGGGGGATCCGATTCGGGGAGCTGTTTTTT
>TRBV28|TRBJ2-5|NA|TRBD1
CASSFQVDRGETQYF
TGTGCCAGCAGTTTTCAGGTCGACAGGGGGGAGACCCAGTACTTC
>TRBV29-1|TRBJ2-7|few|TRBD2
CSVEAAGGGYEQYF
TGCAGCGTTGAAGCTGCGGGGGGAGGCTACGAGCAGTACTTC